The source of this T cell receptor (beta chain) is a study of cytomegalovirus exposure and HLA in healthy donors. General observations from the study: Per a later analysis, 18,000 or so TCR beta sequences showed association with HLA alleles at 0.05 false discovery rate. Previously analyzed data showed that most TCR beta V segments were productive at a frequency of about 87% or about 30%.

Both 60 Vbeta primers and 13 Jbeta primers went into the PCR. TCRdb keeps only in-frame clones here, not all; method: immunoSEQ multiplex PCR. The data show 150,000 or so clones, 70% to 75% seen once. Comment on this clone: Its target is not known.

This CDR3 has 16 amino acids. Trimming stripped 5 bases from V and 0 bases from J, with 14 bases between. Germline values: CDR1 MNHEY, CDR2 SMNVEV (reference sequence). Material: PBMCs. The rearrangement links TRBV27 to TRBJ1-3; D might be TRBD1 (5 bases). This TCR derives from a male donor in good health and CMV-seronegative. CDR3 residues: CASSPRTPFSGNTIYF. CDR3 DNA: TGTGCCAGCAGTCCCCGGACACCCTTCTCTGGAAACACCATATATTTT.